The entry below describes one T cell receptor (beta chain). This sample was included in a study of blood T cell dynamics during melanoma immunotherapy. Germline lookup yields CDR1 MRHNA and CDR2 SNTAGT. Unmatched junction bases numbered 14, after V lost 5 bases and J lost 10 bases. The CDR3 length is 15 residues. Described time point: week 3, after first cycle of checkpoint inhibitor. Sampling occurred pretreatment (T0) and at week 3 (W3), after cycle one of checkpoint blockade. Profiled with immunoSEQ multiplex PCR; TCRdb holds only in-frame clones, not every one. The top ten hold around 3.6% of the sample, which has about 7,600 clones, approximately 85% seen once.

The material was blood, obtained from a patient treated with checkpoint blockade. The TCR originated in a human donor with melanoma. V usage is TRBV6-4 and J usage is TRBJ1-1, with 9 bases that match TRBD1. In DNA form, the CDR3 reads TGTGCCAGCAGTCCTCAACAGGGGGCCGGGGGGGCAGCTTTCTTT. This encodes CASSPQQGAGGAAFF.